This TCR beta chain was recovered during a study of blood T cell repertoires in COVID-19. About the study: The study drew acute and convalescent COVID-19 samples from the United States, Italy and Spain. PBMCs, B-cell-depleted T cells, or T cells provided the cDNA or gDNA that made up the material.

The cohort comprised adults aged about 18 to 100 years residing in some 24 US areas. Sequencing was performed with immunoSEQ multiplex PCR; in TCRdb, only in-frame clones are kept and a portion is missing. Of 200,000 to 250,000 clones in the sample, 88% were seen once. Sequences were obtained from PBMCs or T cells enriched from blood (not recorded which). This receptor was obtained from a woman in her 30s who had recovered from COVID-19.

CDR3 amino acids: CATLAGGPLPGELFF. CDR3 nucleotide sequence: TGTGCCACCCTAGCGGGGGGGCCTCTTCCCGGGGAGCTGTTTTTT. This chain connects TRBV9 to TRBJ2-2, with 12 bases identical to TRBD2. The V segment lost 9 bases and the J segment 6 bases; nucleotides outside the gene matches: 9. Germline CDR1 SGDLS, CDR2 YYNGEE. There are 15 residues in the CDR3.